The 32 T cell receptor beta chains below all came from one sample that was sequenced in a study of T cell responses to AZD1222 COVID-19 vaccine. Clones were read by immunoSEQ multiplex PCR, and TCRdb kept only the in-frame ones, dropping some. The sample consists of about 99,000 clones, around 91% of them appearing once. The input for sequencing was peripheral blood, taken on day 0 of AZD1222 vaccination. Receptors were obtained from an adult in good health.

J is TRBJ1-2 and V is TRBV30; maybe TRBD1 (6 bases). The germline V and J ends were trimmed by 5 bases and 2 bases, with 12 bases remaining between them. Germline V gene lookup returns CDR1 GTSNPN and CDR2 SVGIG (reference sequence). The CDR3 runs to 13 residues. DNA for the CDR3: TGTGCCTGGTCAGGGGTCCGAAACTATGGCTACACCTTC. It yields the protein CAWSGVRNYGYTF.

The chain recombines TRBV9 with TRBJ2-3; D not certain. CDR1 SGDLS and CDR2 YYNGEE come from the germline V gene. This CDR3 has 13 amino acids. The germline V and J ends were trimmed by 0 bases and 4 bases, with 6 bases remaining between them. CDR3 protein: CASSVVLADTQYF. DNA for the CDR3: TGTGCCAGCAGCGTAGTCCTTGCAGATACGCAGTATTTT. Based on the CDR3 plus reference TRBV9 and TRBJ2-3, the full variable domain is DSGVTQTPKHLITATGQRVTLRCSPRSGDLSVYWYQQSLDQGLQFLIQYYNGEERAKGNILERFSAQQFPDLHSELNLSSLELGDSALYFCASSVVLADTQYFGPGTRLTVL.

DNA of the CDR3: TGCGCCAGCAGTTCCGGTGGGGTTGGTAGTGGTTCACCCCTCCACTTT. It is translated as CASSSGGVGSGSPLHF. The rearrangement joins TRBV5-1 to TRBJ1-6; D ambiguous. This CDR3 region has 16 residues. Germline CDR1 and CDR2: SGHRS and YFSETQ. V lost 5 bases and J lost 9, with 21 bases in between.

V is TRBV7-3 and J is TRBJ2-5; D might be TRBD1 or TRBD2, each matching 5 bases. The length of the CDR3 is 13 residues. The V gene's germline CDR1 is SGHTA and CDR2 FQGTGA. This chain's CDR3 is CAFRFVGEETQYF. As DNA, the CDR3 is TGTGCTTTCCGCTTTGTGGGGGAAGAGACCCAGTACTTC.

V usage is TRBV5-1 and J usage is TRBJ2-1; D unresolved. This CDR3 has 14 amino acids. The germline V and J ends were trimmed by 1 base and 4 bases, with 9 bases remaining between them. Germline CDR1 is SGHRS and CDR2 is YFSETQ. The CDR3: CASSLWAMYNEQFF. In DNA, the CDR3 is TGCGCCAGCAGCTTGTGGGCGATGTACAATGAGCAGTTCTTC.

The chain links TRBV27 to TRBJ2-5; 9 bases are shared with TRBD2. The CDR3 contains 17 residues. Trimming at V came to 4 bases and at J to 5 bases, leaving 14 bases not matched to a gene. The germline V gene has CDR1 MNHEY and CDR2 SMNVEV (reference sequence). CDR3 loop: CASSSPRGGGASETQYF. In DNA, the CDR3 is TGTGCCAGCAGTTCTCCCCGGGGCGGGGGGGCCTCGGAGACCCAGTACTTC.

V and J are TRBV12-3 or TRBV12-4 and TRBJ2-1; possibly TRBD2 for D (6 bases). The ends were cut back, 3 bases at V and 12 bases at J, with 9 bases in the middle. This CDR3 has 11 amino acids. CDR3 nucleotide sequence: TGTGCCAGCAGTTTGGGGGAGGCGCAGTTCTTC. Translated: CASSLGEAQFF.

This clone appeared a few times. The rearrangement uses TRBV6-1 and TRBJ1-1; D is unresolved. Trimming took off 2 bases at V and 2 bases at J, with 12 bases between the two ends. The CDR3 contains 15 residues. CDR1 is MNHNS and CDR2 is SASEGT in the germline V gene. The CDR3 is CASSERGSFNTEAFF. The DNA for the CDR3 is TGTGCCAGCAGTGAAAGAGGATCGTTCAACACTGAAGCTTTCTTT.

This chain joins TRBV12-3 or TRBV12-4 and TRBJ1-5; D possibly corresponds to TRBD1 (6 bases). The CDR3 contains 13 residues. With 8 bases removed from V and 6 bases from J, the gap between germline ends came to 14 bases. In DNA form, the CDR3 reads TGTGCCAGCTCAGGGGCTCGGGGTCAGCCCCAGCATTTT. Amino acid sequence: CASSGARGQPQHF.

V usage is TRBV4-1 and J usage is TRBJ1-1, with D hard to call. CDR1 is MGHRA and CDR2 is YSYEKL in the germline V gene. CDR3 length: 15 amino acids. V lost 1 base and J 2 bases, leaving 11 bases between the germline ends. DNA for the CDR3: TGCGCCAGCAGCCAAGGTCGAAGTCTAAACACTGAAGCTTTCTTT. Translation: CASSQGRSLNTEAFF.

This rearrangement joins TRBV9 to TRBJ1-2; no clear D gene. Germline V gives CDR1 SGDLS, CDR2 YYNGEE. The V end was cut by 4 bases, the J end by 8 bases, with 21 bases between. This CDR3 region has 15 residues. The CDR3 coding sequence is TGTGCCAGCAGCCCAGACAACGGTCTCTTGGGGGGCTACACCTTC. Its protein product is CASSPDNGLLGGYTF. Full variable domain (rest looked up from reference TRBV9 and TRBJ1-2): DSGVTQTPKHLITATGQRVTLRCSPRSGDLSVYWYQQSLDQGLQFLIQYYNGEERAKGNILERFSAQQFPDLHSELNLSSLELGDSALYFCASSPDNGLLGGYTFGSGTRLTVV.

V is TRBV7-8 and J is TRBJ1-1, with 7 bases that match TRBD1. CDR1 SGHVS and CDR2 FQNEAQ come from the germline V gene. The V segment lost 4 bases and the J segment 3 bases; nucleotides outside the gene matches: 14. The CDR3 is 17 residues long. CDR3 residues: CASSSPLIRDRYTEAFF. The CDR3 bases are TGTGCCAGCAGCTCACCTCTAATCCGGGACAGATACACTGAAGCTTTCTTT. Using reference TRBV7-8 and TRBJ1-1 for the parts outside the CDR3, the full variable domain is GAGVSQSPRYKVAKRGQDVALRCDPISGHVSLFWYQQALGQGPEFLTYFQNEAQLDKSGLPSDRFFAERPEGSVSTLKIQRTQQEDSAVYLCASSSPLIRDRYTEAFFGQGTRLTVV.

In the case of this clone: A read error is likely, as this CDR3 ends without the conserved phenylalanine or tryptophan. The CDR3 reads CATSATLSSYNSPLHL. CDR3 coding DNA: TGTGCCACCAGCGCTACTCTCAGCTCCTATAATTCACCCCTCCACCTT. This chain joins TRBV15 and TRBJ1-6; D is uncertain. This CDR3 is 16 amino acids long. Germline CDR1 LNHNV, CDR2 YYDKDF (reference sequence). V lost 5 bases, J lost 0 bases, and 11 bases lay in between.

This clone is a singleton in its sample. V gene TRBV7-9 combines with J gene TRBJ2-1; TRBD2 might be the D (5 bases). V was trimmed by 2 bases and J by 6 bases, leaving 11 bases between them. CDR3 length: 14 amino acids. CDR1 is SEHNR, CDR2 FQNEAQ, per germline (reference sequence). In DNA, the CDR3 is TGTGCCAGCAGCTTACGGGTCGGGGTCAATGAGCAGTTCTTC. Encoded protein: CASSLRVGVNEQFF.

This chain uses TRBV30 with TRBJ2-1; 7 nucleotides line up with TRBD2. The CDR3 consists of 14 residues. V was pared by 0 bases and J by 5 bases, with 4 bases of the junction left unmatched. Per the germline V gene, CDR1 is GTSNPN and CDR2 is SVGIG (reference sequence). This CDR3 reads CAWSVTSSNNEQFF. CDR3 coding DNA: TGTGCCTGGAGTGTGACTAGCAGCAACAATGAGCAGTTCTTC.

V usage is TRBV7-6 and J usage is TRBJ2-3; D is ambiguous. The length of the CDR3 is 15 residues. V lost 3 bases and J lost 6, with 16 bases in between. Germline V gene data show CDR1 as SGHVS and CDR2 as FNYEAQ. CDR3 loop: CASSLLRLVDDTQYF. CDR3 coding DNA: TGTGCCAGCAGCTTGTTACGGCTAGTAGATGATACGCAGTATTTT.

This clone was recorded only once. J is TRBJ2-7 and V is TRBV7-9; D may be TRBD1 or TRBD2 (5 bases each). The CDR3 is 15 amino acids. The V end was cut by 4 bases, the J end by 2 bases, with 15 bases between. CDR1 and CDR2 from the germline V gene are SEHNR and FQNEAQ (reference sequence). CDR3 sequence (DNA): TGTGCCAGCAGCTCATCGGGGCGAATGACCTACGAGCAGTACTTC. This sequence encodes CASSSSGRMTYEQYF.

The DNA for the CDR3 is TGTGCCAGTATCGGGGGGCCTATGAACACTGAAGCTTTCTTT. Its translation is CASIGGPMNTEAFF. This sequence joins TRBV19 and TRBJ1-1; possible D gene TRBD1, 6 bases. CDR3 length: 14 residues. Germline CDR1 and CDR2: LNHDA and SQIVND (reference sequence). The V end was cut by 7 bases, the J end by 0 bases, with 12 bases between.

The gene calls are TRBV18 and TRBJ1-5; D is undetermined. V lost 5 bases, J lost 0 bases, and 11 bases lay in between. This CDR3 is built from 15 residues. Germline CDR1 and CDR2: KGHSH and LQKENI. The chain's CDR3 is CASSTGAYSNQPQHF. In nucleotides, the CDR3 is TGTGCCAGCTCAACGGGCGCCTATAGCAATCAGCCCCAGCATTTT.

The chain combines TRBV5-1 with TRBJ2-7; tentatively, D is TRBD1 or TRBD2 (5 bases each). The CDR3 length is 14 residues. Germline V gene sequence: CDR1 SGHRS, CDR2 YFSETQ. Trimming left V 2 bases short and J 0 bases short, with 9 bases between. The CDR3 DNA reads as TGCGCCAGCAGCTTAGGGACCTACTCCTACGAGCAGTACTTC. It codes for CASSLGTYSYEQYF. The full variable domain, its missing parts supplied by reference TRBV5-1 and TRBJ2-7, is KAGVTQTPRYLIKTRGQQVTLSCSPISGHRSVSWYQQTPGQGLQFLFEYFSETQRNKGNFPGRFSGRQFSNSRSEMNVSTLELGDSALYLCASSLGTYSYEQYFGPGTRLTVT.

The rearrangement links TRBV15 to TRBJ1-2, with D possibly matching TRBD1 (6 bases). Trimming cost V 1 base and J 8 bases, with 17 bases left between them. This CDR3 is 15 amino acids long. Germline V gene data show CDR1 as LNHNV and CDR2 as YYDKDF (reference sequence). The CDR3 bases are TGTGCCACCAGCAGAGCGGAGGTTCCCAGGGGCGGCTACACCTTC. Translation gives CATSRAEVPRGGYTF.

The rearrangement uses TRBV4-2 and TRBJ2-7, with D perhaps being TRBD1 or TRBD2 (6 bases each). Germline CDR1 reads LGHNA; CDR2 reads YNFKEQ. The length of the CDR3 is 16 residues. Trimming stripped 0 bases from V and 6 bases from J, with 18 bases between. CDR3 sequence (DNA): TGTGCCAGCAGCCAAGATTCCGTCCTCGGAGGGGGCGAGCAGTACTTC. It codes for CASSQDSVLGGGEQYF.

Concerning this clone itself: Different DNA sequences within this sample yield the same CDR3. The chain couples TRBV7-8 to TRBJ1-1, with D hard to call. V dropped 3 bases and J dropped 2 bases, with 7 bases sitting between them. The CDR3 has 13 residues. Germline V gives CDR1 SGHVS, CDR2 FQNEAQ. The CDR3 sequence: CASSFQVNTEAFF. DNA for the CDR3: TGTGCCAGCAGCTTCCAGGTAAACACTGAAGCTTTCTTT.

Written as DNA, the CDR3 is TGCAGCGTTGTGGGGGGTAATGAGCAGTTCTTC. Protein: CSVVGGNEQFF. The V and J genes are TRBV29-1 and TRBJ2-1; TRBD2 might be the D (6 bases). The CDR3 sequence is 11 residues long. V lost 4 bases to trimming and J lost 7 bases, with 8 bases between them. Germline V gives CDR1 SQVTM, CDR2 ANQGSEA.

The gene calls are TRBV6-2 or TRBV6-3 and TRBJ2-7, with a possible D match to TRBD2 (6 bases). V lost 3 bases and J lost 3, with 18 bases in between. Germline CDR1 and CDR2: MNHEY and SVGEGT. The CDR3 consists of 16 residues. CDR3 protein: CASSYSLVGGLYEQYF. CDR3 nucleotide sequence: TGTGCCAGCAGTTATTCACTAGTGGGAGGACTCTACGAGCAGTACTTC.

The CDR3 DNA follows: TGTGCCAGCAGCTTATCTCCGGTATACGAGCAGTACTTC. It encodes CASSLSPVYEQYF. This sequence joins TRBV7-3 and TRBJ2-7, with D hard to call. V was clipped by 2 bases and J by 4 bases, with 9 bases between them. CDR1 is SGHTA, CDR2 FQGTGA, per germline. CDR3 length: 13 residues.

This chain uses TRBV5-4 with TRBJ2-5; tentatively, D is TRBD1 (5 bases). Trimming removed 4 bases from V and 3 bases from J, with 13 bases in between. Germline assignment: CDR1 SGHNT and CDR2 YYREEE (reference sequence). This CDR3 is 14 amino acids long. The chain's CDR3 is CASSTDTRKETQYF. The CDR3 DNA sequence: TGTGCCAGCAGCACGGACACCAGAAAAGAGACCCAGTACTTC.

The rearrangement joins TRBV5-1 to TRBJ1-1; no definite D call. Trimming removed 4 bases from V and 1 base from J, with 5 bases in between. There are 12 residues in the CDR3. The V gene's germline CDR1 is SGHRS and CDR2 YFSETQ. CDR3 in DNA: TGCGCCAGCAGCAGAACGAACACTGAAGCTTTCTTT. Its protein is CASSRTNTEAFF.

This chain uses TRBV5-8 with TRBJ1-5; D is unresolved. This CDR3 spans 15 amino acids. The V end lost 0 bases, the J end lost 4 bases, and 11 bases lay between the germline ends. Germline V CDR1 and CDR2: SGHTS, YDEGEE. The CDR3 coding sequence is TGTGCCAGCAGCTTGGCGCCGACTCCAAATCAGCCCCAGCATTTT. This sequence encodes CASSLAPTPNQPQHF.

The rearrangement joins TRBV10-3 to TRBJ2-7, with a weak D call TRBD2 (7 bases). CDR3 length equals 17 residues. Germline V gene lookup returns CDR1 ENHRY and CDR2 SYGVKD. V was trimmed by 3 bases and J by 5 bases, leaving 23 bases between them. CDR3 region: CAISDPQRGGGADEQYF. CDR3 DNA sequence: TGTGCCATCAGTGACCCCCAACGGGGTGGGGGGGCCGACGAGCAGTACTTC.

This clone has only one observation. The gene calls are TRBV5-1 and TRBJ1-3, with D tentatively TRBD1 (5 bases). Germline CDR1 reads SGHRS; CDR2 reads YFSETQ. This CDR3 contains 12 residues. Trimming took off 1 base at V and 8 bases at J, with 7 bases between the two ends. CDR3 nucleotides: TGCGCCAGCAGCTTGTTGGGGGACACCATATATTTT. As protein: CASSLLGDTIYF. Full variable domain (missing parts from reference TRBV5-1 and TRBJ1-3): KAGVTQTPRYLIKTRGQQVTLSCSPISGHRSVSWYQQTPGQGLQFLFEYFSETQRNKGNFPGRFSGRQFSNSRSEMNVSTLELGDSALYLCASSLLGDTIYFGEGSWLTVV.

The chain has TRBV6-4 and TRBJ1-2; 7 nucleotides match TRBD1. This CDR3 has 15 amino acids. Germline CDR1 is MRHNA and CDR2 is SNTAGT. The trim removed 6 bases at V and 4 bases at J, leaving 11 bases unmatched. This chain's CDR3 is CASRADRDSLYGYTF. Written as DNA, the CDR3 is TGTGCCAGCAGGGCAGACCGGGACAGCCTCTATGGCTACACCTTC.